Shown below are 18 T cell receptor beta chains from a single sample sequenced in a study of T cells in Graves' hyperthyroidism and ophthalmopathy. Authors of the study amplified TCR beta CDR3 regions from RNA transcripts. The study used the HTBI primer set for a first-round RT-PCR of the TCR CDR3. TCRdb analysed the multiplex PCR reads with MiXCR anew, one entry per CDR3 protein. The profile shows about 640,000 distinct CDR3 sequences, around 21% of them singletons. Source material: blood. The receptors come from a man aged 25-40 years with Graves' ophthalmopathy.

This clonotype showed up just a few times. The V and J genes are TRBV12-3 or TRBV12-4 and TRBJ2-2; 8 bases align to TRBD2. V lost 5 bases, J lost 1 base, and 6 bases stayed unmatched. The CDR3 runs 16 residues. CDR3 coding DNA: TGTGCCAGCAGTCCCCCCACTAGCGGGAACACCGGGGAGCTGTTTTTT. Protein product: CASSPPTSGNTGELFF.

This clonotype has more than one count but fewer than ten. The V and J genes are TRBV29-1 and TRBJ2-7, with 9 bases lining up with TRBD1. The CDR3 extends over 14 amino acids. With V trimmed by 8 bases and J by 0 bases, 8 bases remained unmatched. Germline-derived CDR1 and CDR2 are SQVTM and ANQGSEA. CDR3 nucleotides: TGCAGCCCTGGACAGGGGCAAAGCTCCTACGAGCAGTACTTC. Protein: CSPGQGQSSYEQYF.

This clonotype was counted many times. The chain is built from TRBV3-1 and TRBJ2-2; 8 nucleotides line up with TRBD1. The germline V gene encodes CDR1 LGHDT and CDR2 YNNKEL (reference sequence). This CDR3 comprises 16 residues. V dropped 2 bases and J dropped 3; count of bases not matched to a gene: 5. This CDR3 reads CASSQQRQGHTGELFF. The CDR3 DNA is TGTGCCAGCAGCCAACAACGACAGGGGCACACCGGGGAGCTGTTTTTT.

The gene calls are TRBV5-4 and TRBJ2-1; 7 positions agree with TRBD1. V lost 0 bases, J lost 9 bases, and 9 bases stayed unmatched. Per the germline V gene, CDR1 is SGHNT and CDR2 is YYREEE (reference sequence). The CDR3 consists of 15 residues. For the CDR3, the DNA is TGTGCCAGCAGCTTGGTTACAGGGGTGGGCAGTGAGCAGTTCTTC. Translation: CASSLVTGVGSEQFF.

This clonotype showed up just a few times. The chain recombines TRBV29-1 with TRBJ1-1; the match to TRBD1 covers 8 bases. This CDR3 has 13 residues. J was trimmed by 4 bases and V by 7 bases; bases with no gene match: 8. CDR1 and CDR2 from the germline V gene are SQVTM and ANQGSEA. DNA for the CDR3: TGCAGCGGACGCAACAGGGGGAGCACTGAAGCTTTCTTT. Protein sequence: CSGRNRGSTEAFF.

This clonotype was seen repeatedly, ten times or more. The germline gene is not matched at one end of the junction; a read error may be the cause. The chain has TRBV6-5 and TRBJ2-1, with D possibly called TRBD1 or TRBD2 (7 bases each). This CDR3 is 13 amino acids long. Per the germline V gene, CDR1 is MNHEY and CDR2 is SVGAGI. CDR3 residues: CASSYRGGNEQFF. The CDR3 bases are TGCGCCAGCAGCTACAGGGGAGGGAATGAGCAGTTCTTC.

There are a few counts of this clonotype. The chain uses TRBV7-3 and TRBJ2-5; no reliable D call. The CDR3 covers 14 residues. Germline V gene lookup returns CDR1 SGHTA and CDR2 FQGTGA. The ends were cut back, 0 bases at V and 3 bases at J, with 8 bases in the middle. The CDR3 DNA is TGTGCCAGCAGCTTAACAGTTGACGAAGAGACCCAGTACTTC. Translated: CASSLTVDEETQYF.

This chain joins TRBV20-1 and TRBJ2-5, with TRBD1 matching 7 bases. The CDR3 is 17 residues long. From germline, CDR1 is DFQATT and CDR2 SNEGSKA (reference sequence). The junction had 15 bases not matched to a gene; V was cut back by 0 bases and J by 5 bases. In DNA form, the CDR3 reads TGCAGTGCTAGAGATCAGACAGGGCACCGACTGGGGGAGACCCAGTACTTC. Its translation is CSARDQTGHRLGETQYF.

V is TRBV6-1 and J is TRBJ2-7, with D perhaps matching TRBD1 (6 bases). CDR1 MNHNS and CDR2 SASEGT come from the germline V gene. The V gene lost 6 bases and the J gene lost 1 base, with 16 bases spanning the gap. The CDR3 covers 15 residues. CDR3 in amino acids: CASRDQGIRSYEQYF. For the CDR3, the DNA is TGTGCCAGCAGAGACCAGGGGATTCGATCCTACGAGCAGTACTTC.

The sample holds a few counts of this clonotype. V usage is TRBV19 and J usage is TRBJ2-5; 13 bases agree with TRBD2. The V gene end was trimmed by 5 bases and the J gene end by 5 bases; junction bases not matched to a gene: 5. Germline V gene lookup returns CDR1 LNHDA and CDR2 SQIVND (reference sequence). CDR3 length equals 15 residues. The CDR3 DNA reads as TGTGCCAGTAGTCCCGGGACTAGCGGGATCGAGACCCAGTACTTC. This gives the protein CASSPGTSGIETQYF.

The chain couples TRBV29-1 to TRBJ2-5; 10 positions match TRBD1. The CDR3 extends over 12 amino acids. The V gene end was trimmed by 6 bases and the J gene end by 10 bases; junction bases not matched to a gene: 8. Germline V CDR1 and CDR2: SQVTM, ANQGSEA. This CDR3 reads CSVGGQGISQYF. The CDR3, as DNA: TGCAGCGTCGGGGGACAGGGGATTAGCCAGTACTTC.

For the CDR3, the DNA is TGCGCCAGCAGCCAAGATCTGAGACAGGGGTACTACGAGCAGTACTTC. This translates into CASSQDLRQGYYEQYF. V usage is TRBV4-1 and J usage is TRBJ2-7; 8 bases map to TRBD1. J gave up 3 bases and V 0 bases, and 7 bases lay outside the gene matches. The CDR3 covers 16 residues. CDR1 and CDR2 from the germline V gene are MGHRA and YSYEKL.

The chain is built from TRBV9 and TRBJ2-7; D is possibly TRBD2 (5 bases). Per the germline V gene, CDR1 is SGDLS and CDR2 is YYNGEE. Trimming removed 3 bases at V and 3 bases at J, with 19 bases between. CDR3 length equals 16 residues. CDR3 coding DNA: TGTGCCAGCAGCGCTCTCTGGGGAGCGGAACGCTACGAGCAGTACTTC. Protein product: CASSALWGAERYEQYF.

This clonotype was counted ten times or more. DNA for the CDR3: TGTGCCAGCAGTTTCGGACCGGGCGCTGAAGCTTTCTTT. Residues: CASSFGPGAEAFF. The chain is built from TRBV28 and TRBJ1-1; D is ambiguous. V was shortened by 3 bases and J by 6 bases, with 11 bases between the two germline ends. This CDR3 comprises 13 residues. Per germline, CDR1 MDHEN and CDR2 SYDVKM.

This clonotype has a count of ten or more. The rearrangement uses TRBV5-1 and TRBJ2-1; 10 nucleotides match TRBD2. Per germline, CDR1 SGHRS and CDR2 YFSETQ. The CDR3 loop spans 16 amino acids. V lost 4 bases, J lost 0 bases, and 4 bases stayed unmatched. This CDR3 is CASSTSGASSYNEQFF. In nucleotides, the CDR3 is TGCGCCAGCAGCACTAGCGGGGCTAGCTCCTACAATGAGCAGTTCTTC.

The chain has TRBV5-1 and TRBJ2-5; 9 bases line up with TRBD2. V lost 0 bases and J lost 4; bases outside the gene matches: 10. CDR1 SGHRS and CDR2 YFSETQ come from the germline V gene. The CDR3 is 17 amino acids. In DNA form, the CDR3 reads TGCGCCAGCAGCTTGGCCGGCAGTAGCGGGAGTAGAGAGACCCAGTACTTC. Its protein is CASSLAGSSGSRETQYF.

This clonotype was counted between two and nine times. The chain carries TRBV20-1 and TRBJ2-1, with 7 bases aligning to TRBD2. CDR3 length equals 17 residues. Germline values: CDR1 DFQATT, CDR2 SNEGSKA (reference sequence). This CDR3 reads CRPWAGVPLGSYNEQFF. The CDR3 DNA reads as TGCAGGCCCTGGGCGGGAGTCCCCCTAGGGTCCTACAATGAGCAGTTCTTC.

This clonotype occurred a few times. This chain uses TRBV27 with TRBJ2-2, with 11 bases matching TRBD2. The CDR3 loop spans 19 amino acids. The trim removed 4 bases at V and 4 bases at J, leaving 14 bases unmatched. Looked up from germline, CDR1 is MNHEY and CDR2 is SMNVEV (reference sequence). This CDR3 is CASSSGTSGRRGSTGELFF. The CDR3 DNA sequence: TGTGCCAGCAGTTCCGGGACTAGCGGCCGGAGGGGGAGCACCGGGGAGCTGTTTTTT.